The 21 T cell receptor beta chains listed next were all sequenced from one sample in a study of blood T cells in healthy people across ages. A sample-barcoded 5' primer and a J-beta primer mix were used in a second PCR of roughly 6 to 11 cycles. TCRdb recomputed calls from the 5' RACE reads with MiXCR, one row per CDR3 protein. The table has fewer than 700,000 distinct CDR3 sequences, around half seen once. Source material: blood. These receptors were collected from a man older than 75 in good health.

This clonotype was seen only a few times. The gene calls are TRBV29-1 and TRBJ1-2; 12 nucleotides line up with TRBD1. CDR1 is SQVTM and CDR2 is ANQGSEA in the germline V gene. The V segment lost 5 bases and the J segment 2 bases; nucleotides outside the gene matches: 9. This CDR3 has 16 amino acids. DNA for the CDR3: TGCAGCGTTACCCGGGACAGGGGGCCAACCAACTATGGCTACACCTTC. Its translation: CSVTRDRGPTNYGYTF.

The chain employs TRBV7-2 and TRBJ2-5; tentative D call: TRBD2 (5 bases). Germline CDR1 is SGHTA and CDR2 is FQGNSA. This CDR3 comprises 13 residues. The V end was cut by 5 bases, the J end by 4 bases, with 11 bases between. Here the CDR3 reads CASSQWAGETQYF. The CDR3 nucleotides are TGTGCCAGCAGCCAATGGGCGGGAGAGACCCAGTACTTC.

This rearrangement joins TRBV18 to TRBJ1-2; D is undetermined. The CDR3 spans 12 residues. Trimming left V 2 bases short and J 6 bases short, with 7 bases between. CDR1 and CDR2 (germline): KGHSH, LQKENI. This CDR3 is CASSPREDGYTF. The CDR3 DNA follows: TGTGCCAGCTCACCAAGGGAAGATGGCTACACCTTC.

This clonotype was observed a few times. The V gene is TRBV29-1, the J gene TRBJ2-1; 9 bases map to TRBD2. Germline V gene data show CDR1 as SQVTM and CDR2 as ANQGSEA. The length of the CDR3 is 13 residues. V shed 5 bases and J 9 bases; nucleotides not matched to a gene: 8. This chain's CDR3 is CSVYGGRAIEQFF. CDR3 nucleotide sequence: TGCAGCGTTTACGGCGGGAGGGCCATTGAGCAGTTCTTC.

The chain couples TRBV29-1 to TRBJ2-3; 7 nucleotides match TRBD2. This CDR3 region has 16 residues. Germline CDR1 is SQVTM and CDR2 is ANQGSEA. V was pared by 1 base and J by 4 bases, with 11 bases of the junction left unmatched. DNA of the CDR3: TGCAGCGTTGAAGGACTGGGGGGGAAGGGTTCAGATACGCAGTATTTT. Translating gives CSVEGLGGKGSDTQYF.

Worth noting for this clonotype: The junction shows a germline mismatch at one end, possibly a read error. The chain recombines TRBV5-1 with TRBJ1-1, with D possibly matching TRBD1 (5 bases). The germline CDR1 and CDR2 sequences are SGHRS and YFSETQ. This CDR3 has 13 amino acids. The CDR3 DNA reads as TGCGCCAGCAGCTTGTCAGGGAACACTGAAACTTTCTTT. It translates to CASSLSGNTETFF.

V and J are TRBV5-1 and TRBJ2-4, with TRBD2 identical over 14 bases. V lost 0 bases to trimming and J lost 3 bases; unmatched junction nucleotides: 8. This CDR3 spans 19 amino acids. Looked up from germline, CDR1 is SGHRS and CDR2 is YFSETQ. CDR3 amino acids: CASSLAGTSGSVDKNIQYF. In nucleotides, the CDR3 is TGCGCCAGCAGCTTGGCCGGGACTAGCGGGAGTGTAGACAAAAACATTCAGTACTTC.

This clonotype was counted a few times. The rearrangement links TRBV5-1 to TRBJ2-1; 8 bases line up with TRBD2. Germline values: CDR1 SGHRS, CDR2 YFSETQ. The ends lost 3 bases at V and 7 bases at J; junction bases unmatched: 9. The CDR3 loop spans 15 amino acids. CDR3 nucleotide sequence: TGCGCCAGCAGCTCGGACGTCGGGGGGGAAAATGAGCAGTTCTTC. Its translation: CASSSDVGGENEQFF.

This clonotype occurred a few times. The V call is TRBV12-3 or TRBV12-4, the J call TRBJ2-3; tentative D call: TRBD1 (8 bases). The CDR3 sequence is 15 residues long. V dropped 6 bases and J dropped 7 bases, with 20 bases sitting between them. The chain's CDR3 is CASSILTGEGNTQYF. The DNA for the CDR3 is TGTGCCAGCAGCATCCTGACAGGGGAGGGGAATACGCAGTATTTT.

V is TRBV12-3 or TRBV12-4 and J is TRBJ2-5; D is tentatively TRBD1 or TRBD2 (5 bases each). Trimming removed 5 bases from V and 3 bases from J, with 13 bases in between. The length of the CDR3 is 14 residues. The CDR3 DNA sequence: TGTGCCAGCAGTCCTGGGACCGTGGAAGAGACCCAGTACTTC. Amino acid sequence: CASSPGTVEETQYF.

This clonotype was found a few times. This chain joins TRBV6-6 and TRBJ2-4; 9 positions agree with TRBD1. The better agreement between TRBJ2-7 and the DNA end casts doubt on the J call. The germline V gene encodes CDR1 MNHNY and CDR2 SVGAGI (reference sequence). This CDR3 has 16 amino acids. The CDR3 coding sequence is TGTGCCAGCAGTTCAGTGCCGGGACAGGGTTACTACGAGCAGTACTTC. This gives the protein CASSSVPGQGYYEQYF.

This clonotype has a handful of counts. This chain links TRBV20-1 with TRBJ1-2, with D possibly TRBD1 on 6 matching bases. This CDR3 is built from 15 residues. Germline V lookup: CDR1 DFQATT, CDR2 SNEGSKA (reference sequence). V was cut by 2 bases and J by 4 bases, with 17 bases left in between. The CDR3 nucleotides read TGCAGTGCTAGACCACCCACACAGGGCGGCTATGGCTACACCTTC. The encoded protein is CSARPPTQGGYGYTF.

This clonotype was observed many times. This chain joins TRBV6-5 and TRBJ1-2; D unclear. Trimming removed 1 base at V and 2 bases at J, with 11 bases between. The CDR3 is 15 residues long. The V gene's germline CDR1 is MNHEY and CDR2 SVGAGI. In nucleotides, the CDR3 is TGTGCCAGCAGTTACTACGCGTTAGCGAACTATGGCTACACCTTC. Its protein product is CASSYYALANYGYTF.

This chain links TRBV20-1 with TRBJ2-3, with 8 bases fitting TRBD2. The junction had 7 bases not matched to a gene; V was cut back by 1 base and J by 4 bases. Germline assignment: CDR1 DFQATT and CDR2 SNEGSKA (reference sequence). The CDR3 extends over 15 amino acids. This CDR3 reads CSARVAAGAPDTQYF. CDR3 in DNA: TGCAGTGCTAGAGTGGCAGCGGGGGCGCCAGATACGCAGTATTTT.

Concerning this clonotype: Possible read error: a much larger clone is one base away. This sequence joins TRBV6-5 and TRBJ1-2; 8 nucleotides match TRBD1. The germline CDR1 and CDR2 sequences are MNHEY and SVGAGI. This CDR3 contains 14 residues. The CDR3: CASSNPGTGYGHTF. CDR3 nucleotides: TGTGCCAGCAGTAATCCCGGGACAGGCTATGGCCACACCTTC.

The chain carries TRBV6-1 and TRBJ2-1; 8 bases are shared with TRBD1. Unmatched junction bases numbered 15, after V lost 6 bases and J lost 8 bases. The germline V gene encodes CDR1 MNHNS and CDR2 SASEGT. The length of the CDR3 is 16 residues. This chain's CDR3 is CASSRPPDRASDEQFF. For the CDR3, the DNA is TGTGCCAGCAGCCGACCCCCGGACAGGGCCTCAGATGAGCAGTTCTTC.

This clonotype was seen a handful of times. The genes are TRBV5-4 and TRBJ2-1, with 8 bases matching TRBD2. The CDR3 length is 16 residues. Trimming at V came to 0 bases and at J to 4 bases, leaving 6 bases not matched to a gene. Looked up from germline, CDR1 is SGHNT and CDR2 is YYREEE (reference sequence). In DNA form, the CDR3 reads TGTGCCAGCAGCTTGGGGGGAGCGGGAGATTACAATGAGCAGTTCTTC. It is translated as CASSLGGAGDYNEQFF.

CDR3 sequence (DNA): TGCAGCGTGAGCCCCGGGGGAGGGAACACTGAAGCTTTCTTT. Amino acid sequence: CSVSPGGGNTEAFF. This chain connects TRBV29-1 to TRBJ1-1, with D possibly being TRBD1 (5 bases). V lost 6 bases to trimming and J lost 1 base, with 15 bases between them. The CDR3 is made up of 14 amino acids. Germline V gives CDR1 SQVTM, CDR2 ANQGSEA.

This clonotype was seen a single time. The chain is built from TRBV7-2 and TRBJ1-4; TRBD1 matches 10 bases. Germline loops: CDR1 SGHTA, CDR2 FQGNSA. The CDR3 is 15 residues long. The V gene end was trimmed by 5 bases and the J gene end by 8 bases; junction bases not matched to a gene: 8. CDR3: CASSPGTGALEKLFF. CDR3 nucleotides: TGTGCCAGCAGCCCAGGGACAGGGGCCCTAGAAAAACTGTTTTTT.

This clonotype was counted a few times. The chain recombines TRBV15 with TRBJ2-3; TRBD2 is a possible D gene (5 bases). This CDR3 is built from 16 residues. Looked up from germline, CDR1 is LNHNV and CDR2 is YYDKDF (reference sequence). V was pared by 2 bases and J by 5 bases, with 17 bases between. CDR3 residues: CATSRFETGFEDTQYF. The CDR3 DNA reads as TGTGCCACCAGCAGATTTGAGACGGGATTTGAAGATACGCAGTATTTT. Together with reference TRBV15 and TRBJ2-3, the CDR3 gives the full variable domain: DAMVIQNPRYQVTQFGKPVTLSCSQTLNHNVMYWYQQKSSQAPKLLFHYYDKDFNNEADTPDNFQSRRPNTSFCFLDIRSPGLGDTAMYLCATSRFETGFEDTQYFGPGTRLTVL.

CDR3 region: CASSPLWGYGYTF. CDR3 coding DNA: TGTGCCAGCAGCCCGCTTTGGGGGTATGGCTACACCTTC. The V call is TRBV7-2, the J call TRBJ1-2; D may be TRBD1 (5 bases). Trimming shortened V by 5 bases and J by 5 bases, and 12 bases separated the two germline ends. Germline-derived CDR1 and CDR2 are SGHTA and FQGNSA. The CDR3 extends over 13 amino acids. Full variable domain (outside the CDR3, taken from reference TRBV7-2 and TRBJ1-2): GAGVSQSPSNKVTEKGKDVELRCDPISGHTALYWYRQSLGQGLEFLIYFQGNSAPDKSGLPSDRFSAERTGGSVSTLTIQRTQQEDSAVYLCASSPLWGYGYTFGSGTRLTVV.